The 23 T cell receptor beta chains reported below all come from one sample, sequenced in a study of blood T cells in healthy people across ages (dated by TCRdb to about 2015). Libraries were prepared through 5' RACE. The sequencer was an Illumina HiSeq 2500. A second about 7 to 12 cycle PCR used a sample-barcoded 5' primer and a J-beta primer mix. TCRdb applied fastp at Q25 and MiXCR to the public reads, then kept only in-frame beta chains. Here each entry gathers all rows of one CDR3 protein and keeps the most common genes and DNA. This sample gives 650,000 to 1,000,000 distinct CDR3 sequences in total; 35% to 40% of them show up just once. The top ten clonotypes cover approximately 12% of the sample. Sequenced: blood. The receptors come from a man between 18 and 35 years old in good health.

V gene TRBV25-1 combines with J gene TRBJ1-1; tentative D call: TRBD1 (5 bases). V was trimmed by 0 bases and J by 3 bases, leaving 11 bases between them. Per germline, CDR1 MGHDK and CDR2 SYGVNS. The CDR3 loop spans 15 amino acids. CDR3 region: CASSEYEGAHTEAFF. CDR3 nucleotides: TGTGCCAGCAGTGAATATGAAGGGGCCCACACTGAAGCTTTCTTT.

This clonotype was observed a handful of times. The rearrangement links TRBV20-1 to TRBJ1-5, with D perhaps TRBD1 (6 bases). CDR3 size: 15 residues. V gave up 2 bases and J gave up 0 bases, with 11 bases separating them. Germline V gene sequence: CDR1 DFQATT, CDR2 SNEGSKA (reference sequence). As DNA, the CDR3 is TGCAGTGCTAGATCCGGACAGCTTAGCAATCAGCCCCAGCATTTT. Protein sequence: CSARSGQLSNQPQHF.

Only a few counts were recorded for this clonotype. The chain links TRBV12-3 or TRBV12-4 to TRBJ2-3; maybe TRBD2 (6 bases). Trimming shortened V by 2 bases and J by 0 bases, and 12 bases separated the two germline ends. The CDR3 sequence is 16 residues long. The CDR3, as DNA: TGTGCCAGCAGTTTAAGGGTAGGGACTAGCACAGATACGCAGTATTTT. Translating it yields CASSLRVGTSTDTQYF.

This clonotype turned up a few times. V gene TRBV20-1 combines with J gene TRBJ1-1; D gene unclear. The CDR3 runs 10 residues. CDR1 is DFQATT and CDR2 is SNEGSKA in the germline V gene (reference sequence). V was cut by 0 bases and J by 5 bases, with 1 base left in between. The DNA for the CDR3 is TGCAGTGCTAGAGAGACTGAAGCTTTCTTT. It codes for CSARETEAFF.

The rearrangement links TRBV27 to TRBJ2-1; TRBD1 matches at 11 bases. The CDR3 extends over 17 amino acids. Per the germline V gene, CDR1 is MNHEY and CDR2 is SMNVEV (reference sequence). J lost 7 bases, V lost 3 bases, and 11 bases had no gene match. The DNA of the CDR3 is TGTGCCAGCAGTTTCTGGAGTGGGACAGGGGGGCGGAATGAGCAGTTCTTC. Protein sequence: CASSFWSGTGGRNEQFF.

The chain employs TRBV12-3 or TRBV12-4 and TRBJ1-1; TRBD1 might be the D (5 bases). Trimming removed 6 bases at V and 0 bases at J, with 14 bases between. CDR3 length: 15 amino acids. CDR3 DNA: TGTGCCAGCAGCCCTACGGGGGGGTTGAACACTGAAGCTTTCTTT. Translation gives CASSPTGGLNTEAFF.

This clonotype came up many times. The gene calls are TRBV7-9 and TRBJ1-2; unclear D gene. The CDR3 has 13 amino acids. Looked up from germline, CDR1 is SEHNR and CDR2 is FQNEAQ (reference sequence). The V gene lost 0 bases and the J gene lost 4 bases, with 6 bases spanning the gap. The CDR3 nucleotides read TGTGCCAGCAGCTTAGCGCAAAGCTATGGCTACACCTTC. It encodes CASSLAQSYGYTF.

Comment on this clonotype: One end of the junction varies from germline; a read error may be responsible. The chain couples TRBV4-2 to TRBJ1-2; no clear D. There are 14 residues in the CDR3. CDR1 is LGHNA and CDR2 is YNFKEQ in the germline V gene. CDR3 in DNA: TGTGCCAACAGCCAAGACCAGACTACTTATGGCTACACCTTC. Its protein product is CANSQDQTTYGYTF.

The V gene is TRBV4-3, the J gene TRBJ2-5; possibly TRBD2 for D (6 bases). The V end was cut by 6 bases, the J end by 0 bases, with 14 bases between. Looked up from germline, CDR1 is LGHNA and CDR2 is YSLEER. The CDR3 totals 15 residues. The chain's CDR3 is CASSRSTSNQETQYF. The CDR3 DNA follows: TGCGCCAGCAGTCGAAGCACTAGCAACCAAGAGACCCAGTACTTC.

This clonotype was counted only a few times. This chain links TRBV29-1 with TRBJ2-3; 11 bases agree with TRBD1. The CDR3 has 13 amino acids. CDR1 and CDR2 (germline): SQVTM, ANQGSEA. J lost 4 bases, V lost 7 bases, and 4 bases had no gene match. CDR3 residues: CSGGQGESDTQYF. The CDR3 DNA reads TGCAGCGGGGGACAGGGGGAGTCAGATACGCAGTATTTT.

The J gene is TRBJ2-1, the V gene TRBV5-4, with unresolved D. The CDR3 is 15 residues long. Trimming shortened V by 4 bases and J by 1 base, and 12 bases separated the two germline ends. Germline V gene lookup returns CDR1 SGHNT and CDR2 YYREEE (reference sequence). The CDR3 loop is CASSRRLTSYNEQFF. The CDR3 DNA reads TGTGCCAGCAGCCGTCGTCTGACTTCCTACAATGAGCAGTTCTTC.

The gene calls are TRBV5-4 and TRBJ2-7; D unresolved. The CDR3 has 14 amino acids. Germline assignment: CDR1 SGHNT and CDR2 YYREEE (reference sequence). Deletions cut 1 base from V and 0 bases from J, with 8 bases between. Written as DNA, the CDR3 is TGTGCCAGCAGCTTGACAGATAGCTCCTACGAGCAGTACTTC. Translating gives CASSLTDSSYEQYF.

This clonotype has a handful of counts. The rearrangement joins TRBV10-3 to TRBJ2-5; D might be TRBD2 (6 bases). The V gene's germline CDR1 is ENHRY and CDR2 SYGVKD. The CDR3 loop spans 13 amino acids. Trimming pared 3 bases from V and 6 bases from J, leaving 11 bases between. The chain's CDR3 is CAISDPGGKTQYF. In nucleotides, the CDR3 is TGTGCCATCAGTGACCCAGGAGGGAAGACCCAGTACTTC.

This clonotype showed up many times. The chain couples TRBV12-3 or TRBV12-4 to TRBJ1-2; perhaps TRBD1 as D (5 bases). Trimming removed 7 bases at V and 8 bases at J, with 20 bases between. The CDR3 is made up of 14 amino acids. CDR3 bases: TGTGCCAGCACCGAGAGGGACCGAGACTTCGGCTACACCTTC. Translation gives CASTERDRDFGYTF.

This clonotype was observed a few times. This chain connects TRBV12-3 or TRBV12-4 to TRBJ2-2; the D gene is possibly TRBD1 (5 bases). Trimming left V 6 bases short and J 3 bases short, with 14 bases between. This CDR3 is 15 amino acids long. The chain's CDR3 is CASSLPGLDTGELFF. For the CDR3, the DNA is TGTGCCAGCAGCCTCCCAGGGTTGGACACCGGGGAGCTGTTTTTT.

This clonotype was recorded a few times. V and J are TRBV19 and TRBJ2-7; unclear D gene. From germline, CDR1 is LNHDA and CDR2 SQIVND (reference sequence). Trimming cost V 7 bases and J 1 base, with 14 bases left between them. The length of the CDR3 is 14 residues. CDR3 nucleotides: TGTGCCAGTACCCCCCGGGCAGATTCCTACGAGCAGTACTTC. It translates to CASTPRADSYEQYF.

This clonotype showed up just a few times. The chain recombines TRBV7-2 with TRBJ2-5; perhaps TRBD2 as D (6 bases). CDR3 length: 15 residues. Germline V gene sequence: CDR1 SGHTA, CDR2 FQGNSA. V was trimmed by 5 bases and J by 9 bases, leaving 22 bases between them. The CDR3 nucleotides read TGTGCCAGCAGCCAAAGCGGGTTCCAAGGGGCGGCCCAGTACTTC. The encoded protein is CASSQSGFQGAAQYF. The full variable domain, in which reference TRBV7-2 and TRBJ2-5 provide the parts outside the CDR3, is GAGVSQSPSNKVTEKGKDVELRCDPISGHTALYWYRQSLGQGLEFLIYFQGNSAPDKSGLPSDRFSAERTGGSVSTLTIQRTQQEDSAVYLCASSQSGFQGAAQYFGPGTRLLVL.

This chain links TRBV28 with TRBJ2-5; D is perhaps TRBD2 (5 bases). The CDR3 has 14 amino acids. Germline V gene data show CDR1 as MDHEN and CDR2 as SYDVKM. Trimming stripped 6 bases from V and 0 bases from J, with 11 bases between. The DNA of the CDR3 is TGTGCCAGCAGACCCCCGGGGAACCAAGAGACCCAGTACTTC. It is translated as CASRPPGNQETQYF.

The chain joins TRBV3-1 to TRBJ2-5; no definite D call. Germline V gene sequence: CDR1 LGHDT, CDR2 YNNKEL (reference sequence). The CDR3 consists of 15 residues. V was pared by 4 bases and J by 4 bases, with 16 bases between. CDR3 sequence (DNA): TGTGCCAGCAGCCGGCAGACTCGTATACTAGAGACCCAGTACTTC. Residues: CASSRQTRILETQYF.

In its sample, this clonotype was seen a few times. A much larger clone is a single base away; this may be a read error. The chain employs TRBV3-1 and TRBJ2-5, with TRBD2 matching over 7 bases. CDR1 and CDR2 from the germline V gene are LGHDT and YNNKEL (reference sequence). This CDR3 contains 15 residues. J lost 5 bases, V lost 1 base, and 7 bases had no gene match. For the CDR3, the DNA is TGTGCCAGCAGCCAAGGGGCGGGGGACGTCGAGACCCAGTACTTC. Translating it yields CASSQGAGDVETQYF.

This clonotype was counted between two and nine times. This chain connects TRBV4-3 to TRBJ2-3; D possibly uses TRBD1 or TRBD2 (7 bases each). The V and J ends lost 1 base and 8 bases respectively, with 25 bases between them. This CDR3 is 18 amino acids long. CDR1 and CDR2 (germline): LGHNA, YSLEER. CDR3 nucleotide sequence: TGCGCCAGCAGCCAAGGAAGGGACCAGGGGGGGAGAACGGGTACGCAGTATTTT. Encoded protein: CASSQGRDQGGRTGTQYF.

This clonotype was observed a few times. This chain uses TRBV20-1 with TRBJ1-1; 7 bases map to TRBD1. The CDR3 covers 16 residues. V was pared by 0 bases and J by 3 bases, with 10 bases of the junction left unmatched. From germline, CDR1 is DFQATT and CDR2 SNEGSKA (reference sequence). The CDR3 coding sequence is TGCAGTGCTAGAGATTCAGGGGGGGGGTGGGACACTGAAGCTTTCTTT. Translation: CSARDSGGGWDTEAFF.

The CDR3 spells CASSPSGGSEQYF. CDR3 bases: TGTGCCAGCAGTCCGTCGGGAGGGAGCGAGCAGTACTTC. V is TRBV12-3 or TRBV12-4 and J is TRBJ2-7; the match to TRBD2 covers 8 bases. The length of the CDR3 is 13 residues. V trimming: 5 bases; J trimming: 6 bases; junction bases outside the gene matches: 6.